The clone carrying this T cell receptor (beta chain) showed up just a few times. Its matching antigen is unknown. The source of the sample is a study of post-analysis software for immune sequencing data. Study at large: Some patients lacked subtype; others had relapsing-remitting, secondary progressive or progressive-relapsing disease.

There are 15 residues in the CDR3. The ends were cut back, 4 bases at V and 2 bases at J, with 10 bases in the middle. CDR1 and CDR2 (germline): SGHRS, YFSETQ. Libraries were made from TCR beta cDNA, and they carried unique molecular identifiers. TCRdb reprocessed the PCR reads via MiXCR and lists one record per CDR3 protein. The sample lists 600,000 to 700,000 distinct CDR3 sequences; more than 50% were seen once. Study-wide points: F-measure co-clustering was strong for batch-matched samples. Patients used a handful of TRBV segments, including TRBV5-6, TRBV5-1 and TRBV20-1, more often than controls. Comparison with controls showed significantly lower normalized Chao1 diversity in multiple sclerosis patients.

The sequence was obtained from a girl aged 2 to 10 with multiple sclerosis. This sequence joins TRBV5-1 and TRBJ2-6; D is uncertain. Sample: blood. DNA for the CDR3: TGCGCCAGCAGCCGGACCATTACTGGGGCCAACGTCCTGACTTTC. Encoded protein: CASSRTITGANVLTF.